Following are 6 T cell receptor beta chains from one sample sequenced in a study of HIV-infected patients and healthy controls. TCRdb reanalysed the 5' RACE reads using MiXCR and keeps one entry per CDR3 protein. The data show around 64,000 distinct CDR3 sequences, approximately 15% seen once. What was sequenced was CD4+ T cells from blood. Receptors originate from a human donor in good health.

In its sample, this clonotype was seen many times. V is TRBV7-2 and J is TRBJ2-5; D is perhaps TRBD2 (6 bases). Trimming left V 3 bases short and J 5 bases short, with 10 bases between. This CDR3 is 13 amino acids long. CDR1 is SGHTA, CDR2 FQGNSA, per germline. CDR3 in DNA: TGTGCCAGCAGCTTGGAGCGGGTGGAGACCCAGTACTTC. Its translation: CASSLERVETQYF. The complete variable domain, with remaining parts taken from reference TRBV7-2 and TRBJ2-5, reads GAGVSQSPSNKVTEKGKDVELRCDPISGHTALYWYRQSLGQGLEFLIYFQGNSAPDKSGLPSDRFSAERTGGSVSTLTIQRTQQEDSAVYLCASSLERVETQYFGPGTRLLVL.

The chain combines TRBV19 with TRBJ1-5; 8 nucleotides align to TRBD1. The junction had 10 bases not matched to a gene; V was cut back by 8 bases and J by 4 bases. Germline-derived CDR1 and CDR2 are LNHDA and SQIVND (reference sequence). CDR3 length: 15 residues. The CDR3 DNA is TGTGCCAGTGAACGACCGGGACAGGCGAATCAGCCCCAGCATTTT. It specifies CASERPGQANQPQHF.

The J gene is TRBJ1-6, the V gene TRBV29-1; maybe TRBD1 (6 bases). This CDR3 contains 13 residues. The V end lost 6 bases, the J end lost 6 bases, and 12 bases lay between the germline ends. Germline V lookup: CDR1 SQVTM, CDR2 ANQGSEA. DNA of the CDR3: TGCAGCGTAGCGGTGGGGGCTAATTCACCCCTCCACTTT. Amino acid sequence: CSVAVGANSPLHF.

This clonotype was recorded at least ten times. The chain links TRBV12-3 or TRBV12-4 to TRBJ2-7; the D is unclear. CDR3 length: 13 residues. V dropped 1 base and J dropped 7 bases, with 11 bases sitting between them. The CDR3 DNA sequence: TGTGCCAGCAGTTTAGTCGGAGTGGGGGAGCAGTACTTC. Translating it yields CASSLVGVGEQYF.

Only a few counts were recorded for this clonotype. The chain has TRBV7-3 and TRBJ1-6, with 8 nucleotides matching TRBD1. This CDR3 region has 15 residues. The germline V gene has CDR1 SGHTA and CDR2 FQGTGA. V gave up 0 bases and J gave up 6 bases; unmatched junction bases: 1. The CDR3 sequence: CASSLTGQGNSPLHF. The CDR3 DNA is TGTGCCAGCAGCTTAACAGGACAGGGTAATTCACCCCTCCACTTT.

This clonotype was observed many times. The CDR3 DNA reads TGTGCCAGCTCACCTGACAGGGGTAAGCATCAGCCCCAGCATTTT. Protein product: CASSPDRGKHQPQHF. The chain couples TRBV18 to TRBJ1-5; TRBD1 agrees at 8 bases. The trim removed 3 bases at V and 5 bases at J, leaving 6 bases unmatched. This CDR3 has 15 residues. Per the germline V gene, CDR1 is KGHSH and CDR2 is LQKENI.